Given below is one T cell receptor (beta chain) in context. The entry originates in a study of blood T cell repertoires in COVID-19. Across the study: Donors in the United States, Italy and Spain gave samples during acute or convalescent COVID-19. The cDNA or gDNA used as material had been derived from T cells, B-cell-depleted T cells, or PBMCs.

Original analysis: Researchers report that nucleated cell counts were estimated from reference gene primer amplification. TCRdb's table, derived via immunoSEQ multiplex PCR, lists solely in-frame clones and lacks some. Clonal size and the V and J genes are those of that table, whereas D and trimming came from the DNA. The data show roughly 200,000 clones, around nine tenths seen once. The germline V gene encodes CDR1 SGHNT and CDR2 YYREEE (reference sequence). The CDR3 has 14 residues. Trimming left V 0 bases short and J 2 bases short, with 7 bases between. The clonotype comes from a man aged 35 to 55 with acute or convalescent COVID-19. Sequenced material: peripheral blood. The rearrangement links TRBV5-4 to TRBJ2-3, with D unresolved. The CDR3, as DNA: TGTGCCAGCAGCTTGGATCAGTTCACAGATACGCAGTATTTT. Translating it yields CASSLDQFTDTQYF.